This T cell receptor beta chain was sequenced during a study of blood T cell repertoires in COVID-19. Study overall: From the United States, Italy and Spain came samples of acute and convalescent COVID-19.

Germline V gene sequence: CDR1 MGHRA, CDR2 YSYEKL. The CDR3 contains 16 residues. Deletions cut 1 base from V and 0 bases from J, with 11 bases between. Per the authors' pipeline: Researchers report that nucleated cell counts were estimated from reference gene primer amplification. Sequenced by immunoSEQ multiplex PCR; TCRdb stores in-frame clones only, minus some. V and J calls and clone size follow that table, whereas D and trimming were derived from the DNA. The data contain about 74,000 clones, roughly 86% of them singletons. The rearrangement joins TRBV4-1 to TRBJ2-3; unclear D gene. Sequences were obtained from peripheral blood. This receptor was obtained from a man aged 65 to 79 with acute or convalescent COVID-19. CDR3 loop: CASSQGRLPSTDTQYF. The DNA of the CDR3 is TGCGCCAGCAGCCAAGGACGACTCCCAAGCACAGATACGCAGTATTTT.